This is a list of T cell receptor beta chains from one sample in a study of blood T cells in healthy people across ages. Via MiXCR, TCRdb re-called the 5' RACE reads, giving one row per CDR3 protein. The table lists 1.5 million to 2 million distinct CDR3 sequences, 28% of them singletons. The sample was blood. The source is a woman in her twenties or thirties in good health. CDR3s leave out the opening cysteine and the closing phenylalanine or tryptophan. Each record gives: clone size, V gene, J gene, CDR3 protein. Size tells how often a clone was seen (once, few, many) or the class of an expanded clone, and some rows leave it out.

many	TRBV29-1	TRBJ2-7	SVAGSLYEQY
NA	TRBV20-1	TRBJ1-2	SASTALNYGYT
few	TRBV11-2	TRBJ1-1	ASNKVRGGNTEAF
NA	TRBV9	TRBJ2-5	ASSAQGLQQETQY
NA	TRBV29-1	TRBJ2-2	SVGLRSGSGELF
NA	TRBV7-2	TRBJ1-2	ASSLDLPYGYT
NA	TRBV12-3/TRBV12-4	TRBJ1-2	ASSYRIELYGYT
once	TRBV27	TRBJ1-1	ASSPARGLRTEAF
NA	TRBV7-2	TRBJ1-5	ASSLGLALSQPRH
NA	TRBV20-1	TRBJ2-3	SASRLDTDTQY
NA	TRBV12-5	TRBJ2-1	ASGPPSRDNEQF
NA	TRBV20-1	TRBJ2-3	SARGQGGSDTQY
NA	TRBV20-1	TRBJ2-1	RAIRGSSYNEQF
NA	TRBV29-1	TRBJ1-2	SVGYRAEAGYT
NA	TRBV6-6	TRBJ1-1	ASSLPIWGQGRTEAF
few	TRBV2	TRBJ2-1	ASSASRINEQF
NA	TRBV29-1	TRBJ1-2	SVDDGEVYGYT
NA	TRBV6-1	TRBJ1-2	ASSVGRAYGYT
once	TRBV5-5	TRBJ1-2	ASSFHAGSGYGYT
NA	TRBV12-3/TRBV12-4	TRBJ1-1	ASSPGRENTEAF
NA	TRBV29-1	TRBJ1-1	SVKKSGQRNTEAF
many	TRBV6-1	TRBJ2-1	ASRWTSGSGGEQF
many	TRBV24-1	TRBJ2-1	ATSNPSGGNNEQF
NA	TRBV6-6	TRBJ2-5	ASSYSSQSRETQY
NA	TRBV9	TRBJ2-1	ASSVAGRTSSYNEQF
NA	TRBV7-9	TRBJ2-7	ASSLRGKDYEQY
NA	TRBV29-1	TRBJ2-7	SVDASGTYEQY
NA	TRBV4-1	TRBJ1-2	ASSPGRASGYGYT
many	TRBV12-3/TRBV12-4	TRBJ2-5	ASSSTRQETQY
NA	TRBV2	TRBJ2-1	ASSSPTKVIVNEQF
NA	TRBV29-1	TRBJ1-1	SELPNTEAF
many	TRBV29-1	TRBJ2-5	SVLGTGETQY
many	TRBV18	TRBJ2-1	ASSSGQNNEQF
NA	TRBV5-6	TRBJ2-7	ASSWITSAEQY
few	TRBV20-1	TRBJ2-3	SARPAGATDTQY
NA	TRBV25-1	TRBJ2-5	ASSERGQKETQY
NA	TRBV29-1	TRBJ2-1	SVAAYSYNEQF
NA	TRBV5-1	TRBJ1-1	ASSPNPGGTEAF
NA	TRBV12-3/TRBV12-4	TRBJ2-3	AISFGVTTDTQY
NA	TRBV20-1	TRBJ2-7	SAQRGGTGLSEQY
few	TRBV3-1	TRBJ2-7	ASSPLPQSYEQY
few	TRBV9	TRBJ1-1	ASSDRATNTEAF
few	TRBV28	TRBJ2-3	ASSLIPGQGEADTQY
once	TRBV4-1	TRBJ2-2	ASSLGRLGGELF
NA	TRBV7-2	TRBJ2-3	ASSFRTPNTDTQY
NA	TRBV20-1	TRBJ2-4	SASGLAGGWEQY
NA	TRBV4-1	TRBJ2-7	ASSQQGLSSSYEQY
many	TRBV10-2	TRBJ2-7	ASSEIAGGTYEQY
few	TRBV6-5	TRBJ2-3	ASSYYRGGDTQY
NA	TRBV10-2	TRBJ2-7	ASSELQNEQY
NA	TRBV6-6	TRBJ2-2	ASTGANTGELF
many	TRBV6-5	TRBJ2-7	ASSYSGFGSSYEQY
few	TRBV6-5	TRBJ2-3	ASTIKKTTDTQY
NA	TRBV12-3/TRBV12-4	TRBJ1-5	ASSGSDRGYSNQPQH
NA	TRBV5-1	TRBJ2-7	TSSSLAGGNEQY
few	TRBV7-9	TRBJ2-5	ASSRPQEQQETQY
NA	TRBV3-1	TRBJ2-5	ASSPPPPRSRQETQY